Listed below are T cell receptor beta chains from one sample, sequenced in a study of blood T cell repertoires in COVID-19. Libraries were prepared by immunoSEQ multiplex PCR; TCRdb keeps only in-frame clonotypes and omits some of them. The sample holds roughly 140,000 clones, around 84% seen once. Sequencing input: peripheral blood. These receptors were taken from a human donor in a cohort sampled during active COVID-19. Each CDR3 is given with its conserved first and last residue. The order of the fields is D gene, J gene, clone size, V gene, CDR3 DNA, CDR3 protein. The D gene is left open where the match is weak. Expanded clones are given a class, and other clones once, few, many or no size at all.

d_call: .; j_call: TRBJ2-2; clone_size: once; v_call: TRBV5-4; cdr3_nt: TGTGCCAGCAGCTTGTCAGGGTTCGACACCGGGGAGCTGTTTTTT; cdr3_aa: CASSLSGFDTGELFF
d_call: .; j_call: TRBJ2-7; clone_size: .; v_call: TRBV6-1; cdr3_nt: TGTGCCAGCAGTGAAGTTTTAAGGGGGTACGAGCAGTACTTC; cdr3_aa: CASSEVLRGYEQYF
d_call: TRBD2; j_call: TRBJ2-1; clone_size: .; v_call: TRBV27; cdr3_nt: TGTGCCAGCAGCCTGGGGACTAGCGGGGGGAAGAGGAATGAGCAGTTCTTC; cdr3_aa: CASSLGTSGGKRNEQFF
d_call: .; j_call: TRBJ2-7; clone_size: .; v_call: TRBV5-4; cdr3_nt: TGTGCCAGCAGCCCACCGTGGGCCTCCTACGAGCAGTACTTC; cdr3_aa: CASSPPWASYEQYF
d_call: .; j_call: TRBJ1-1; clone_size: .; v_call: TRBV11-2; cdr3_nt: TGTGCCAGCAGCTTAGAGGGCACCTACACTGAAGCTTTCTTT; cdr3_aa: CASSLEGTYTEAFF
d_call: .; j_call: TRBJ2-2; clone_size: .; v_call: TRBV7-9; cdr3_nt: TGTGCCAGCAGCCCGCCCACAACGAACACCGGGGAGCTGTTTTTT; cdr3_aa: CASSPPTTNTGELFF
d_call: .; j_call: TRBJ1-2; clone_size: .; v_call: TRBV5-6; cdr3_nt: TGTGCCAGCAGCTTTAGGGGGTCAGGGTCGGACTATGGCTACACCTTC; cdr3_aa: CASSFRGSGSDYGYTF
d_call: .; j_call: TRBJ1-6; clone_size: .; v_call: TRBV6-2/TRBV6-3; cdr3_nt: TGTGCCAGCAGTTATAGGGGCCGGGGGAATTCACCCCTCCACTTT; cdr3_aa: CASSYRGRGNSPLHF
d_call: TRBD1; j_call: TRBJ2-3; clone_size: .; v_call: TRBV3-1/TRBV3-2; cdr3_nt: TGTGCCAGCAGCCAGACAGGGGGTAGCACAGATACGCAGTATTTT; cdr3_aa: CASSQTGGSTDTQYF
d_call: .; j_call: TRBJ1-2; clone_size: .; v_call: TRBV19; cdr3_nt: TGTGCCAGTGGGAGGGTAATGGCTGGCTACACCTTC; cdr3_aa: CASGRVMAGYTF
d_call: .; j_call: TRBJ2-5; clone_size: once; v_call: TRBV28; cdr3_nt: TGTGCCAGCAGGAAGGGGAGGCCCGGGGAGACCCAGTACTTC; cdr3_aa: CASRKGRPGETQYF
d_call: .; j_call: TRBJ1-2; clone_size: .; v_call: TRBV18; cdr3_nt: TGTGCCAGCTCACCGGGTATCGGCAGGGTGAGAGGTGGCTACACCTTC; cdr3_aa: CASSPGIGRVRGGYTF
d_call: .; j_call: TRBJ1-2; clone_size: .; v_call: TRBV5-1; cdr3_nt: TGCGCCAGCAGCTTGGAGACAATCTATGGCTACACCTTC; cdr3_aa: CASSLETIYGYTF
d_call: .; j_call: TRBJ1-1; clone_size: once; v_call: TRBV2; cdr3_nt: TGTGCCAGCAGTGAGGGCGGGATTGAAGCTTTCTTT; cdr3_aa: CASSEGGIEAFF
d_call: .; j_call: TRBJ1-1; clone_size: .; v_call: TRBV5-5; cdr3_nt: TGTGCCAGCAGCTTAGAGGCAGGACTCCGGAACACTGAAGCTTTCTTT; cdr3_aa: CASSLEAGLRNTEAFF
d_call: TRBD1; j_call: TRBJ1-3; clone_size: .; v_call: TRBV12-3/TRBV12-4; cdr3_nt: TGTGCCAGCAGTTCCCCGGGACAGGCGAATATTTTT; cdr3_aa: CASSSPGQANIF
d_call: TRBD1; j_call: TRBJ1-1; clone_size: .; v_call: TRBV11-2; cdr3_nt: TGTGCCAGCAGCTTCGCAGGGGGGATTAAAAGCCAAAGGGCTTTCTTT; cdr3_aa: CASSFAGGIKSQRAFF
d_call: .; j_call: TRBJ2-7; clone_size: .; v_call: TRBV4-1; cdr3_nt: TGCGCCAGCAGCCCCGGACAAGAATCCTACGAGCAGTACTTC; cdr3_aa: CASSPGQESYEQYF
d_call: TRBD1; j_call: TRBJ2-7; clone_size: .; v_call: TRBV10-3; cdr3_nt: TGTGCCATCAGTTTCACGGGACAGGGGGCGGACGAGCAGTACTTC; cdr3_aa: CAISFTGQGADEQYF
d_call: .; j_call: TRBJ1-2; clone_size: .; v_call: TRBV19; cdr3_nt: TGTGCCAGTAGTACCCAGGGGCCCTATGGCTACACCTTC; cdr3_aa: CASSTQGPYGYTF
d_call: .; j_call: TRBJ1-6; clone_size: .; v_call: TRBV18; cdr3_nt: TGTGCCAGCTCTCCCAACACCAATTCACCCCTCCACTTT; cdr3_aa: CASSPNTNSPLHF
d_call: .; j_call: TRBJ1-5; clone_size: .; v_call: TRBV7-2; cdr3_nt: TGTGCCAGCTGCATTGACAGGTTTCAGCCCCAGCATTTT; cdr3_aa: CASCIDRFQPQHF
d_call: .; j_call: TRBJ2-7; clone_size: .; v_call: TRBV9; cdr3_nt: TGTGCCAGCAGCGGGACCTCCACGGGGGGCCTGGACGAGCAGTACTTC; cdr3_aa: CASSGTSTGGLDEQYF
d_call: TRBD1; j_call: TRBJ1-2; clone_size: .; v_call: TRBV16; cdr3_nt: TGTGCCAGCAGCCAAGTCCCGGGACAGGGAAAATATGGCTACACCTTC; cdr3_aa: CASSQVPGQGKYGYTF
d_call: TRBD1; j_call: TRBJ1-6; clone_size: once; v_call: TRBV9; cdr3_nt: TGTGCCAGCAGCGTAGGACCCCGGGGGACAGATAATTCACCCCTCCACTTT; cdr3_aa: CASSVGPRGTDNSPLHF
d_call: .; j_call: TRBJ1-1; clone_size: .; v_call: TRBV5-1; cdr3_nt: TGCGCCAGCAGCTCACAAGGACAGCACACTGAAGCTTTCTTT; cdr3_aa: CASSSQGQHTEAFF
d_call: .; j_call: TRBJ2-7; clone_size: .; v_call: TRBV28; cdr3_nt: TGTGCCACCAAGTCCTCGGAGTACGCTCAGTACTTC; cdr3_aa: CATKSSEYAQYF
d_call: .; j_call: TRBJ1-4; clone_size: .; v_call: TRBV7-2; cdr3_nt: TGTGCCAGCAGCGGGGCGGGGGATGAAAAACTGTTTTTT; cdr3_aa: CASSGAGDEKLFF
d_call: TRBD1; j_call: TRBJ1-2; clone_size: .; v_call: TRBV18; cdr3_nt: TGTGCCAGCTCCCTTGGACAGGGCCCTAACTATGGCTACACCTTC; cdr3_aa: CASSLGQGPNYGYTF
d_call: .; j_call: TRBJ1-2; clone_size: .; v_call: TRBV10-3; cdr3_nt: TGTGCCATCAGTGCTGGAGGGGACTCCCCAAACTATGGCTACACCTTC; cdr3_aa: CAISAGGDSPNYGYTF
d_call: .; j_call: TRBJ2-5; clone_size: .; v_call: TRBV29-1; cdr3_nt: TGCAGCGTTATGGGGGGGCCTTTCCAAGAGACCCAGTACTTC; cdr3_aa: CSVMGGPFQETQYF
d_call: TRBD1; j_call: TRBJ1-1; clone_size: once; v_call: TRBV3-1/TRBV3-2; cdr3_nt: TGTGCCAGCACCCGGGGGACAGGACCCTACACTGAAGCTTTCTTT; cdr3_aa: CASTRGTGPYTEAFF
d_call: .; j_call: TRBJ2-2; clone_size: .; v_call: TRBV9; cdr3_nt: TGTGCCAGCAGTTATACGGTGGGTCGGGACACCGGGGAGCTGTTTTTT; cdr3_aa: CASSYTVGRDTGELFF
d_call: .; j_call: TRBJ1-5; clone_size: few; v_call: TRBV30; cdr3_nt: TGTGCCTGGAGTCCGCTGGGGGGGAGCAATCAGCCCCAGCATTTT; cdr3_aa: CAWSPLGGSNQPQHF
d_call: TRBD2; j_call: TRBJ2-5; clone_size: .; v_call: TRBV7-2; cdr3_nt: TGTGCCAGCAGCCCCGATCTAGCGGGGAGAGAGACCCAGTACTTC; cdr3_aa: CASSPDLAGRETQYF
d_call: TRBD1; j_call: TRBJ1-2; clone_size: .; v_call: TRBV2; cdr3_nt: TGTGCCAGCAGACAAAGACAGGGGACCTATGGCTACACCTTC; cdr3_aa: CASRQRQGTYGYTF
d_call: TRBD1; j_call: TRBJ2-2; clone_size: .; v_call: TRBV28; cdr3_nt: TGTGCCAGCATCTGGACAGGGAACACCGGGGAGCTGTTTTTT; cdr3_aa: CASIWTGNTGELFF
d_call: .; j_call: TRBJ2-7; clone_size: .; v_call: TRBV6-2/TRBV6-3; cdr3_nt: TGTGCCAGCAGTTACGTAGGAGGCGAGCAGTACTTC; cdr3_aa: CASSYVGGEQYF
d_call: TRBD1; j_call: TRBJ1-2; clone_size: few; v_call: TRBV6-6; cdr3_nt: TGTGCCAGCAGTCTACAGGGGGACTATGGCTACACCTTC; cdr3_aa: CASSLQGDYGYTF
d_call: .; j_call: TRBJ2-2; clone_size: .; v_call: TRBV10-1; cdr3_nt: TGCGCCAGCAGGGACTCTCACACCGGGGAGCTGTTTTTT; cdr3_aa: CASRDSHTGELFF
d_call: .; j_call: TRBJ1-2; clone_size: few; v_call: TRBV27; cdr3_nt: TGTGCCAGCAGTTTAGAACCAAGGGGGGGCTACACCTTC; cdr3_aa: CASSLEPRGGYTF
d_call: TRBD1; j_call: TRBJ1-2; clone_size: .; v_call: TRBV12-3/TRBV12-4; cdr3_nt: TGTGCCAGCTCCGTCGCGGCAGGGGGCGGCTACACCTTC; cdr3_aa: CASSVAAGGGYTF
d_call: TRBD2; j_call: TRBJ2-1; clone_size: .; v_call: TRBV7-9; cdr3_nt: TGTGCCAGCGCGACTAGCGAGGCCTACAATGAGCAGTTCTTC; cdr3_aa: CASATSEAYNEQFF
d_call: .; j_call: TRBJ1-1; clone_size: .; v_call: TRBV13; cdr3_nt: TGTGCCAGCAGCTTCCGGGGCGACAGGAACATAGCTTTCTTT; cdr3_aa: CASSFRGDRNIAFF
d_call: .; j_call: TRBJ1-2; clone_size: few; v_call: TRBV6-2/TRBV6-3; cdr3_nt: TGTGCCAGCAGTCTAGGAATTTCCTATGGCTACACCTTC; cdr3_aa: CASSLGISYGYTF
d_call: TRBD1; j_call: TRBJ1-3; clone_size: .; v_call: TRBV5-1; cdr3_nt: TGCGCCAGCAGCTTGGGGACAGGGCAAGGAAACACCATATATTTT; cdr3_aa: CASSLGTGQGNTIYF
d_call: TRBD2; j_call: TRBJ2-2; clone_size: .; v_call: TRBV9; cdr3_nt: TGTGCCAGCAGCGTAGCGGGGGGGCGGGGCACCGGGGAGCTGTTTTTT; cdr3_aa: CASSVAGGRGTGELFF
d_call: .; j_call: TRBJ1-5; clone_size: .; v_call: TRBV27; cdr3_nt: TGTGCCAGCAGTTGGAGGGAAGGGGCAGCCCAGCATTTT; cdr3_aa: CASSWREGAAQHF
d_call: .; j_call: TRBJ1-6; clone_size: .; v_call: TRBV3-1/TRBV3-2; cdr3_nt: TGTGCCAGCAGTCAACCGAGGGAACCCCTCCACTTT; cdr3_aa: CASSQPREPLHF
d_call: .; j_call: TRBJ2-1; clone_size: .; v_call: TRBV7-2; cdr3_nt: TGTGCCAGCAGCTCGACAGGTTACAATGAGCAGTTCTTC; cdr3_aa: CASSSTGYNEQFF
d_call: .; j_call: TRBJ2-2; clone_size: .; v_call: TRBV4-1; cdr3_nt: TGCGCCAGCAGCCAGGTAGGCAGGCGCCTGACCGGGGAGCTGTTTTTT; cdr3_aa: CASSQVGRRLTGELFF
d_call: .; j_call: TRBJ2-3; clone_size: .; v_call: TRBV9; cdr3_nt: TGTGCCTCCTCACGGGGAACAGATACGCAGTATTTT; cdr3_aa: CASSRGTDTQYF
d_call: TRBD2; j_call: TRBJ2-1; clone_size: .; v_call: TRBV5-1; cdr3_nt: TGCGCCAGCAGCTTGAGTCTAGCGGGGGACAATGAGCAGTTCTTC; cdr3_aa: CASSLSLAGDNEQFF
d_call: .; j_call: TRBJ2-3; clone_size: .; v_call: TRBV6-1; cdr3_nt: TGTGCCAGCAGTGAGACAATAGCGAAAAGCACAGATACGCAGTATTTT; cdr3_aa: CASSETIAKSTDTQYF